Sequencing of this T cell receptor beta chain was carried out in a study of T cells in Graves' hyperthyroidism and ophthalmopathy. Study results and caveats: With a median lead of approximately 6 months before onset, the model predicted ophthalmopathy. Appearing also in blood were most of the thyroid clonotypes expanded above 0.001. Separating ophthalmopathy from stable hyperthyroidism was achieved by a 13 V-J model.

To note about this clonotype: The antigen remains undetermined.

A roughly 9.1 ml volume of fresh peripheral blood provided the PBMCs. Amplified TCR beta CDR3 regions derived from RNA transcripts. The TCR CDR3 first-round RT-PCR relied on the HTBI primer set. TCRdb fed the multiplex PCR reads into MiXCR, producing one record per CDR3 protein. The sample contains 45,000 to 60,000 distinct CDR3 sequences, 49% of which appear only once. CDR3 length: 15 residues. The V segment lost 6 bases and the J segment 5 bases; nucleotides outside the gene matches: 4. CDR1 and CDR2 from the germline V gene are LNHDA and SQIVND (reference sequence). The material sequenced was blood. The TCR sequence derives from a woman under 40 with Graves' ophthalmopathy. The V gene is TRBV19, the J gene TRBJ2-2; 12 bases line up with TRBD1. CDR3 sequence: CASRGQGARTGELFF. DNA of the CDR3: TGTGCCAGTAGGGGACAGGGGGCTCGGACCGGGGAGCTGTTTTTT.